Presented here are 3 T cell receptor beta chains from one specimen sequenced in a study of cytomegalovirus exposure and HLA in healthy donors. Primers included in the PCR were 60 Vbeta and 13 Jbeta primers. The repertoire was sequenced with immunoSEQ multiplex PCR; TCRdb's copy has only in-frame clones and lacks some. The table shows under 150,000 clones, with approximately 82% occurring only once. Input material: PBMCs. These receptors were taken from a man aged 30-40 years in good health and CMV-seropositive.

V and J are TRBV29-1 and TRBJ2-5, with 9 positions matching TRBD2. Trimming removed 4 bases from V and 5 bases from J; junction bases left unmatched: 5. The CDR3 sequence is 13 residues long. CDR1 and CDR2 (germline): SQVTM, ANQGSEA. This CDR3 reads CSVVPSGVETQYF. The CDR3 region has the DNA TGCAGCGTTGTTCCTAGCGGGGTTGAGACCCAGTACTTC.

The V and J genes are TRBV10-3 and TRBJ1-2, with 8 bases lining up with TRBD1. In germline, CDR1 is ENHRY, CDR2 SYGVKD. The CDR3 loop spans 16 amino acids. Trimming at V came to 2 bases and at J to 1 base, leaving 6 bases not matched to a gene. The DNA for the CDR3 is TGTGCCATCAGTGAGGGACAGGGAATAGTTAACTATGGCTACACCTTC. Its translation: CAISEGQGIVNYGYTF.

The V and J genes are TRBV28 and TRBJ2-5, with 8 bases that match TRBD1. The J segment lost 3 bases and the V segment lost 6 bases, leaving 3 bases of the junction unmatched. Germline V CDR1 and CDR2: MDHEN, SYDVKM. CDR3 length equals 13 residues. CDR3 protein: CASSSGQEETQYF. The CDR3 DNA is TGTGCCAGCAGCTCGGGACAGGAAGAGACCCAGTACTTC.